These T cell receptor beta chains were read from a single sample in a study of T cells in narcolepsy. The assay was immunoSEQ multiplex PCR, and TCRdb's table has in-frame clones only and misses some. Here the sample spans fewer than 35,000 clones, about four fifths being singletons. The source material was CD45RA- memory CD4+ T cells from PBMCs. The receptors stem from a human donor with narcolepsy. CDR3s include the opening cysteine and the closing phenylalanine or tryptophan. D genes are given only for firm matches. Clone size appears in some rows only: once, few, many, or a class for an expanded clone.

V	D	size	length	J	DNA	CDR3
TRBV5-1	-	once	13	TRBJ2-7	TGCGCCAGCAGCTTGGCCCCCGGTTACGAGCAGTACTTC	CASSLAPGYEQYF
TRBV5-1	-	-	14	TRBJ1-1	TGCGCCAGCAGCTTGATGACGGCGAACACTGAAGCTTTCTTT	CASSLMTANTEAFF
TRBV7-9	-	-	14	TRBJ2-3	TGTGCCAGCACCGCGACTGCGCCCACAGATACGCAGTATTTT	CASTATAPTDTQYF
TRBV5-1	TRBD1	-	15	TRBJ1-5	TGCGCCAGCAGCCAAGGACAGGGAGGCAATCAGCCCCAGCATTTT	CASSQGQGGNQPQHF
TRBV11-2	TRBD1	-	14	TRBJ2-1	TGTGCCAGCAGCGCGGGACAGGGTTTTCAGGAGCAGTTCTTC	CASSAGQGFQEQFF
TRBV30	TRBD1	-	13	TRBJ1-2	TGTGCCTGGGTTGGGGACAGGGGTTTAAGCTACACCTTC	CAWVGDRGLSYTF
TRBV7-2	-	once	15	TRBJ1-2	TGTGCCAGCAGCTTAGATGGGGCATCCCCCTATGGCTACACCTTC	CASSLDGASPYGYTF
TRBV7-2	-	-	15	TRBJ1-2	TGTGCCAGCAGCAAAGAGGGGGGTCCGGGCTATGGCTACACCTTC	CASSKEGGPGYGYTF
TRBV4-1	-	-	15	TRBJ1-1	TGCGCCAGCAGCCAAGGTCTTCACTCGAACACTGAAGCTTTCTTT	CASSQGLHSNTEAFF
TRBV14	TRBD1	few	16	TRBJ2-7	TGTGCCAGCAGCCAAGGGCCCGGACAGGGGACCCTTGAGGAGTACTTC	CASSQGPGQGTLEEYF
TRBV5-1	TRBD1	-	15	TRBJ1-5	TGCGCCAGCAGCCCTAACGGACAGGGGGAACAGCCCCAGCATTTT	CASSPNGQGEQPQHF
TRBV10-3	-	few	13	TRBJ1-3	TGTGCCATCACCTTGGACACTGGAAACACCATATATTTT	CAITLDTGNTIYF
TRBV9	-	once	13	TRBJ1-2	TGTGCCAGCAACCAAGGGTGGGACTATGGCTACACCTTC	CASNQGWDYGYTF
TRBV6-5	-	-	14	TRBJ2-3	TGTGCCAGCAGTTACTGGGGAGCCTCAGATACGCAGTATTTT	CASSYWGASDTQYF
TRBV7-6	-	-	13	TRBJ1-2	TGTGCCAGCAGCTCCAGGGGCGGCTATGGCTACACCTTC	CASSSRGGYGYTF
TRBV5-4	TRBD1	-	14	TRBJ1-1	TGTGCCAGCAGCCCACAGGGGCGGAACACTGAAGCTTTCTTT	CASSPQGRNTEAFF
TRBV18	TRBD2	-	16	TRBJ2-5	TGTGCCAGCTCACCACCACTAGCGGGCCTACAAGAGACCCAGTACTTC	CASSPPLAGLQETQYF
TRBV9	TRBD1	-	14	TRBJ2-7	TGTGCCAGCAGCGTTAGCCAGGGGGCGGGCGAGCAGTACTTC	CASSVSQGAGEQYF
TRBV4-1	TRBD1	-	13	TRBJ2-7	TGCGCCAGCAGCCCATCCAACAGGGGCTCTTGGTACTTC	CASSPSNRGSWYF
TRBV7-2	-	-	14	TRBJ1-2	TGTGCCAGCACCCGACCCCCCGGGAACTATGGCTACACCTTC	CASTRPPGNYGYTF